The sequence of this T cell receptor beta chain was determined in a study of T cell responses to AZD1222 COVID-19 vaccine. Looking at the study overall: Second-dose timings of about 4 or about 12 weeks were pooled.

Sequenced by immunoSEQ multiplex PCR; TCRdb stores in-frame clones only, minus some. The table includes fewer than 100,000 clones, approximately 91% detected once. This sequence was found in an adult in good health. The sample in question was peripheral blood, obtained on day 0 of AZD1222 vaccination.

CDR3 sequence reads: CASSEGAGPTGELFF. For the CDR3, the DNA is TGTGCCAGCAGTGAGGGGGCAGGACCCACCGGGGAGCTGTTTTTT. The chain recombines TRBV2 with TRBJ2-2; a possible D gene is TRBD1 (6 bases). V gave up 3 bases and J gave up 4 bases, with 12 bases separating them. CDR1 is SNHLY, CDR2 FYNNEI, per germline. The CDR3 has 15 residues.